This T cell receptor (beta chain) originates from a study of molecular identifiers for immune sequencing clone quantification. Broader study findings: Jurkat TCR RNA spiked in from one cell (amid some 1 million naive cells) was reportedly detectable.

TCRdb reanalysed the PCR reads using MiXCR and keeps one entry per CDR3 protein. The sample carries around 94,000 distinct CDR3 sequences, about 32% recorded once. As for this clonotype: Its specificity is not known. A much larger clone differs by one base, so this may be a read error.

This CDR3 comprises 16 residues. Germline V gene lookup returns CDR1 SNHLY and CDR2 FYNNEI. The sequencing input was naive CD8+ T cells from blood, with Jurkat cell RNA spiked in. Subset indicated: FACS-sorted CD8+CD4-CCR7+CD45RA+ naive T cells. The sequence was obtained from a human donor in good health. Some libraries in this study had Jurkat cell RNA spiked in. The chain uses TRBV2 and TRBJ2-3; D is possibly TRBD2 (5 bases). This CDR3 is CASGETGFTSTDTQYF. DNA of the CDR3: TGTGCCAGCGGTGAAACGGGATTCACTAGCACAGATACGCAGTATTTT.